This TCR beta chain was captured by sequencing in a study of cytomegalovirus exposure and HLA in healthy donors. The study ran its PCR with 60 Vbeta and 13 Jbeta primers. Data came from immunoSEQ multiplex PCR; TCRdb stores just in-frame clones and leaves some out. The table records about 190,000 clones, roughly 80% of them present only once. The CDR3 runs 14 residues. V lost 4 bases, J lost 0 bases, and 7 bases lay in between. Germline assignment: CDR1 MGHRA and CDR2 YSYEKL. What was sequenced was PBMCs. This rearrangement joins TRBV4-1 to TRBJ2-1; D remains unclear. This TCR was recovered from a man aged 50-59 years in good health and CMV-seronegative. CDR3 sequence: CASSPVGSYNEQFF. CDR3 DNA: TGCGCCAGCAGCCCTGTCGGCTCCTACAATGAGCAGTTCTTC.